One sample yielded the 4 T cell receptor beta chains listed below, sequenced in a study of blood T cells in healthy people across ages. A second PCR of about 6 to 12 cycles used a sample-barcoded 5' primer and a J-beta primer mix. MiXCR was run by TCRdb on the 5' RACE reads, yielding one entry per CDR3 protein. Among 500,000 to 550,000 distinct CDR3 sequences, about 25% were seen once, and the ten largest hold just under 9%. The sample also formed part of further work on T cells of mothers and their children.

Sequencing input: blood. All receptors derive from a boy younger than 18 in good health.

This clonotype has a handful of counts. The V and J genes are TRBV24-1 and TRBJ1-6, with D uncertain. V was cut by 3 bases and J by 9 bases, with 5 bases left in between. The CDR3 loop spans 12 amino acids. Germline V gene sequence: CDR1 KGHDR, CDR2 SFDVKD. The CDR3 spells CATSDGISPLHF. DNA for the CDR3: TGTGCCACCAGTGATGGAATTTCACCCCTCCACTTT.

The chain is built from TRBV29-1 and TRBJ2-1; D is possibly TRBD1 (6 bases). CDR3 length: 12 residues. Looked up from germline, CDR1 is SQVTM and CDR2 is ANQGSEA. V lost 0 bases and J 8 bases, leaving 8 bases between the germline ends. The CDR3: CSVEEEGDEQFF. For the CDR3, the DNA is TGCAGCGTTGAAGAAGAGGGGGATGAGCAGTTCTTC.

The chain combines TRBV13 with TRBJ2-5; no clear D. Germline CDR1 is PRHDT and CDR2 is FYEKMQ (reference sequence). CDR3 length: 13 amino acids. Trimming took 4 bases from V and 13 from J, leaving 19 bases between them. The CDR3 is CASSSSIAYERYF. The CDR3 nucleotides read TGTGCCAGCAGCTCCTCAATTGCCTACGAGCGGTACTTC.

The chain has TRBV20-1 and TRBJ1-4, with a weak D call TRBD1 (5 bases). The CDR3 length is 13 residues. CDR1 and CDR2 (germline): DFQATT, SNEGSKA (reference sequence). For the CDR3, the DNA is TGCGGACTCTGGAGACAGATTAATGAAAAACTGTTTTTT. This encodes CGLWRQINEKLFF.